This TCR beta chain appears in the sequencing data of a study of cytomegalovirus exposure and HLA in healthy donors. In regard to this clone: An end of the junction does not agree with germline; a read error may underlie this.

The germline V gene encodes CDR1 SEHNR and CDR2 FQNEAQ (reference sequence). This CDR3 region has 16 residues. The PCR contained 60 Vbeta and 13 Jbeta primers. Assay used: immunoSEQ multiplex PCR; TCRdb lists only in-frame clones, some missing. The sample records 170,000 or so clones, about 79% being singletons. The V gene is TRBV7-9, the J gene TRBJ1-1; possible D gene TRBD1, 5 bases. The TCR sequence derives from a man aged 50-59 years in good health and CMV-seropositive. The source material was PBMCs. CDR3 protein: CSSTPDRGGSGTEAFF. CDR3 DNA: TGTTCCAGCACCCCTGATCGCGGGGGATCGGGCACTGAAGCTTTCTTT.